The clone carrying this T cell receptor (beta chain) was counted many times. The antigen is not known. Template switching, a step in the protocol, added a universal primer site, and cDNA carried unique molecular identifiers. A single record per CDR3 protein comes from TCRdb applying MiXCR to the 5' RACE reads. The table records around 670,000 distinct CDR3 sequences, around 6% of them present only once. The sample is drawn from a study of identical twins. Findings and limits, study-wide: Where beta out-of-frame sequences were concerned, excess twin sharing was weaker. Analyses of zero insertions could, in part, be confounded by invariant MAIT and iNKT cells.

Germline CDR1 reads DFQATT; CDR2 reads SNEGSKA (reference sequence). Between the trimmed V and J ends, which lost 0 bases and 3 bases, there was a span of 11 bases. The CDR3 consists of 14 residues. The sample consisted of naive T cells sorted from blood. This receptor was obtained from a man between 18 and 29 years old in good health. The V call is TRBV20-1, the J call TRBJ1-2; no definite D call. Written as DNA, the CDR3 is TGCAGTGCTAGAGATTTTAGGACCGACTATGGCTACACCTTC. Amino acid sequence: CSARDFRTDYGYTF.